This paragraph reports one TCR beta chain. The antigen is undetermined. This entry is derived from a study of OX40 agonist ivuxolimab in advanced cancers. Study as a whole: Age averaged roughly 60 years (range roughly 23 to 85), and less than 85% were male. Partial responses occurred in Three dose-escalation patients, one with hepatocellular carcinoma and two with cutaneous melanoma. The study's findings and limits: Still undetermined is the antigen specificity of the expanded peripheral T cells. Blood T cells, both CD4+ and CD8+, expanded clonally by week 6 at 0.1 to 3.0 mg/kg.

Repertoires were generated with immunoSEQ multiplex PCR, while TCRdb's copy carries only in-frame clones and drops some. The sample includes around 66,000 clones, around 90% of them seen just once. The source of this sequence is an adult with an advanced solid tumor such as melanoma, head and neck, liver or kidney cancer. Source: CD4+ or CD8+ T cells sorted from blood, taken in a trial of the OX40 agonist ivuxolimab.

The CDR3 sequence is CASSLTGNQPQHF. The CDR3 DNA reads TGTGCCAGCAGCTTAACAGGCAATCAGCCCCAGCATTTT. The rearrangement joins TRBV7-9 to TRBJ1-5; D not certain. Trimming removed 2 bases from V and 2 bases from J, with 4 bases in between. From germline, CDR1 is SEHNR and CDR2 FQNEAQ (reference sequence). The CDR3 runs 13 residues.